Sequencing of this T cell receptor beta chain was carried out in a study of identical twins. Worth noting for this clonotype: Its target is unknown.

V dropped 6 bases and J dropped 3; count of bases not matched to a gene: 7. The CDR3 covers 14 residues. Germline loops: CDR1 SNHLY, CDR2 FYNNEI. Study-wide findings and caveats: Within cord blood, abundant beta clonotypes carried fewer insertions, but memory repertoires showed no such trend. Those out-of-frame alpha sequences shared by twins showed an excess of low generation probability. Weaker excess twin sharing was observed in beta out-of-frame sequences.

TCRdb processed the 5' RACE reads anew with MiXCR; each CDR3 protein has one entry. The sample includes a few hundred thousand distinct CDR3 sequences, 6.5% to 9.5% of them seen just once. These data also featured in a second study, about yellow fever vaccine responses in identical twins.

The TCR sequence derives from a woman in her late teens or twenties in good health. The chain joins TRBV2 to TRBJ2-5; 7 positions agree with TRBD2. Specimen: memory (CD45RO+) T cells sorted from blood. CDR3 amino acids: CASSATSAKETQYF. The CDR3 DNA reads as TGTGCCAGCAGCGCAACTAGCGCCAAAGAGACCCAGTACTTC.